The 32 T cell receptor beta chains below were found in one sample sequenced in a study of CD8 T cells in Susac syndrome. Reverse transcription of 0.5 to 1 ug RNA used random hexamers. MiXCR was run by TCRdb on the immunoSEQ multiplex PCR reads, yielding one entry per CDR3 protein. The table includes 50,000 to 55,000 distinct CDR3 sequences, roughly 94% detected once. Sequenced input: CD8+ T cells from PBMCs. These receptors all come from a human donor with Susac syndrome.

The chain joins TRBV18 to TRBJ2-7, with a possible D match to TRBD2 (5 bases). V was trimmed by 3 bases and J by 4 bases, leaving 13 bases between them. Germline V gene sequence: CDR1 KGHSH, CDR2 LQKENI. CDR3 length equals 14 residues. The CDR3: CASSPTRAEYEQYF. DNA for the CDR3: TGTGCCAGCTCACCCACTAGGGCCGAGTACGAGCAGTACTTC. The variable domain in full, completed from reference TRBV18 and TRBJ2-7, reads NAGVMQNPRHLVRRRGQEARLRCSPMKGHSHVYWYRQLPEEGLKFMVYLQKENIIDESGMPKERFSAEFPKEGPSILRIQQVVRGDSAAYFCASSPTRAEYEQYFGPGTRLTVT.

This chain connects TRBV20-1 to TRBJ1-1; D is ambiguous. Between the trimmed V and J ends, which lost 3 bases and 11 bases, there was a span of 10 bases. Germline loops: CDR1 DFQATT, CDR2 SNEGSKA (reference sequence). This CDR3 has 10 residues. The CDR3 spells CSARRVNAFF. The CDR3 DNA reads as TGCAGTGCTAGGAGGGTGAACGCTTTCTTT.

The chain uses TRBV7-9 and TRBJ1-2; no clear D gene. From germline, CDR1 is SEHNR and CDR2 FQNEAQ (reference sequence). The CDR3 is 12 residues long. V gave up 1 base and J gave up 6 bases, with 6 bases separating them. Here the CDR3 DNA reads TGTGCCAGCAGCTTAGGGGCTAATGGCTACACCTTC. Encoded protein: CASSLGANGYTF.

The chain joins TRBV7-9 to TRBJ1-2; D is uncertain. The germline gives CDR1 SEHNR, CDR2 FQNEAQ (reference sequence). The CDR3 is made up of 14 amino acids. V lost 4 bases, J lost 4 bases, and 13 bases lay in between. CDR3 DNA: TGTGCCAGCAGCTCCCGGGTAGACTTCTATGGCTACACCTTC. Residues: CASSSRVDFYGYTF.

This clonotype was seen only once. This chain links TRBV7-9 with TRBJ2-2, with D hard to call. Trimming took 5 bases from V and 9 from J, leaving 7 bases between them. In germline, CDR1 is SEHNR, CDR2 FQNEAQ (reference sequence). The CDR3 loop spans 11 amino acids. CDR3 DNA: TGTGCCAGCAGCCCCCCGAGGGAGCTGTTTTTT. Translation gives CASSPPRELFF.

The chain joins TRBV9 to TRBJ2-7; 9 bases fit TRBD1. V gave up 4 bases and J gave up 3 bases; unmatched junction bases: 5. The germline gives CDR1 SGDLS, CDR2 YYNGEE. The CDR3 length is 14 residues. In nucleotides, the CDR3 is TGTGCCAGCAGCCCCGGACAGGGGATCTACGAGCAGTACTTC. This sequence encodes CASSPGQGIYEQYF.

The chain uses TRBV4-2 and TRBJ2-5; TRBD2 agrees at 10 bases. Germline CDR1 is LGHNA and CDR2 is YNFKEQ. This CDR3 is 16 amino acids long. J lost 2 bases, V lost 0 bases, and 3 bases had no gene match. CDR3: CASSQDLSGGQETQYF. The CDR3, as DNA: TGTGCCAGCAGCCAAGATCTTAGCGGGGGGCAAGAGACCCAGTACTTC.

This chain connects TRBV6-5 to TRBJ2-5; D unclear. The length of the CDR3 is 13 residues. Trimming stripped 4 bases from V and 8 bases from J, with 14 bases between. CDR1 MNHEY and CDR2 SVGAGI come from the germline V gene. Written as DNA, the CDR3 is TGTGCCAGCAGTTGGCCCGGCCGCTTAACCCAGTACTTC. Translation: CASSWPGRLTQYF.

This clonotype showed up just a few times. This chain uses TRBV20-1 with TRBJ2-1; D ambiguous. The CDR3 length is 13 residues. The V end was cut by 0 bases, the J end by 7 bases, with 10 bases between. The germline gives CDR1 DFQATT, CDR2 SNEGSKA (reference sequence). CDR3 sequence reads: CSARERPPNEQFF. CDR3 coding DNA: TGCAGTGCTAGAGAGCGTCCCCCAAATGAGCAGTTCTTC.

The chain couples TRBV20-1 to TRBJ2-1; D possibly corresponds to TRBD2 (5 bases). This CDR3 spans 15 amino acids. Germline V CDR1 and CDR2: DFQATT, SNEGSKA (reference sequence). Trimming pared 0 bases from V and 1 base from J, leaving 10 bases between. The CDR3 DNA reads as TGCAGTGCTAGAGATCCAGCGGTATCCTACAATGAGCAGTTCTTC. Translating gives CSARDPAVSYNEQFF.

This rearrangement joins TRBV30 to TRBJ1-4, with 7 bases identical to TRBD1. The CDR3 length is 19 residues. The trim removed 0 bases at V and 5 bases at J, leaving 18 bases unmatched. Germline V CDR1 and CDR2: GTSNPN, SVGIG (reference sequence). The CDR3 here is CAWSVHTHRRTGRNEKLFF. The CDR3 DNA follows: TGTGCCTGGAGTGTACATACTCATAGACGGACAGGAAGAAATGAAAAACTGTTTTTT.

The V gene is TRBV5-1, the J gene TRBJ1-6; D remains unclear. The germline V and J ends were trimmed by 5 bases and 8 bases, with 11 bases remaining between them. From germline, CDR1 is SGHRS and CDR2 YFSETQ. The CDR3 contains 13 residues. DNA for the CDR3: TGCGCCAGCAGAAGCCGGAGGGATTCACCCCTCCACTTT. The encoded protein is CASRSRRDSPLHF.

This clonotype was observed a single time. This sequence joins TRBV7-9 and TRBJ2-5, with 7 bases that match TRBD2. The J call may not be correct, given that the DNA end is closer to TRBJ2-1. The CDR3 length is 14 residues. From germline, CDR1 is SEHNR and CDR2 FQNEAQ (reference sequence). Written as DNA, the CDR3 is TGTGCCAGCAGCTTAGGGGGGGGGACTCTAGGCCAGTTCTTC. As protein: CASSLGGGTLGQFF.

This sequence joins TRBV27 and TRBJ1-4, with 9 bases aligning to TRBD1. J lost 7 bases, V lost 5 bases, and 11 bases had no gene match. Germline CDR1 is MNHEY and CDR2 is SMNVEV (reference sequence). The CDR3 contains 16 residues. In DNA form, the CDR3 reads TGTGCCAGCAGTGAGTTCGAGGGACAGGGTGGTGAAAAACTGTTTTTT. It specifies CASSEFEGQGGEKLFF.

The chain joins TRBV6-5 to TRBJ1-1, with D unclear. Germline V gives CDR1 MNHEY, CDR2 SVGAGI. The CDR3 extends over 13 amino acids. V was pared by 6 bases and J by 0 bases, with 8 bases between. The CDR3 DNA is TGTGCCAGCAGGATTAACATGAACACTGAAGCTTTCTTT. It yields the protein CASRINMNTEAFF.

This chain uses TRBV4-2 with TRBJ2-5; D gene uncertain. Trimming removed 0 bases from V and 7 bases from J, with 6 bases in between. The V gene's germline CDR1 is LGHNA and CDR2 YNFKEQ. The length of the CDR3 is 12 residues. CDR3: CASSQDQVTQYF. The CDR3 bases are TGTGCCAGCAGCCAAGATCAGGTGACCCAGTACTTC.

This sequence joins TRBV13 and TRBJ2-1; D is possibly TRBD2 (5 bases). V was clipped by 4 bases and J by 9 bases, with 13 bases between them. CDR3 length equals 13 residues. From germline, CDR1 is PRHDT and CDR2 FYEKMQ (reference sequence). CDR3 protein: CASSSWMGSEQFF. The CDR3 bases are TGTGCCAGCAGCTCCTGGATGGGGAGTGAGCAGTTCTTC.

The chain carries TRBV29-1 and TRBJ2-2; D is perhaps TRBD1 (5 bases). In germline, CDR1 is SQVTM, CDR2 ANQGSEA. There are 13 residues in the CDR3. Trimming left V 3 bases short and J 3 bases short, with 8 bases between. The CDR3 region has the DNA TGCAGCGTTGACCCACAGGACACCGGGGAGCTGTTTTTT. This sequence encodes CSVDPQDTGELFF.

The chain employs TRBV6-1 and TRBJ1-6; 9 bases line up with TRBD1. The CDR3 is 16 amino acids. Per germline, CDR1 MNHNS and CDR2 SASEGT. V gave up 7 bases and J gave up 7 bases; unmatched junction bases: 11. CDR3 coding DNA: TGTGCCAGCACCCACTACTCGGGACAGGGAAATTCACCCCTCCACTTT. It encodes CASTHYSGQGNSPLHF.

The chain links TRBV20-1 to TRBJ1-5, with 8 bases that match TRBD1. Trimming removed 5 bases from V and 2 bases from J; junction bases left unmatched: 5. CDR3 size: 14 residues. Germline values: CDR1 DFQATT, CDR2 SNEGSKA (reference sequence). Written as DNA, the CDR3 is TGCAGTGCTTCCGACAGGGGTGGCAATCAGCCCCAGCATTTT. Translation: CSASDRGGNQPQHF.

CDR3 coding DNA: TGTGCCACCTCTCTTCCAGGGACTATACCCTACGAGCAGTACTTC. It translates to CATSLPGTIPYEQYF. The chain couples TRBV15 to TRBJ2-7, with 7 positions matching TRBD2. The CDR3 spans 15 residues. Germline lookup yields CDR1 LNHNV and CDR2 YYDKDF (reference sequence). With V trimmed by 8 bases and J by 2 bases, 12 bases remained unmatched.

This chain joins TRBV29-1 and TRBJ1-2, with a weak D call TRBD1 (5 bases). The length of the CDR3 is 14 residues. From germline, CDR1 is SQVTM and CDR2 ANQGSEA. Trimming removed 7 bases at V and 4 bases at J, with 19 bases between. This chain's CDR3 is CSATRTRVGYGYTF. DNA of the CDR3: TGCAGCGCCACCCGGACAAGGGTGGGCTATGGCTACACCTTC.

This chain links TRBV15 with TRBJ2-7, with D possibly TRBD1 on 6 matching bases. From germline, CDR1 is LNHNV and CDR2 YYDKDF (reference sequence). The CDR3 has 13 amino acids. V lost 9 bases, J lost 2 bases, and 14 bases lay in between. DNA for the CDR3: TGTGCCACGGCCCAGGGGCGGACCTACGAGCAGTACTTC. This sequence encodes CATAQGRTYEQYF.

The V and J genes are TRBV13 and TRBJ2-5; the match to TRBD2 covers 11 bases. Germline loops: CDR1 PRHDT, CDR2 FYEKMQ (reference sequence). CDR3 length: 15 residues. V lost 2 bases and J lost 2; bases outside the gene matches: 1. In nucleotides, the CDR3 is TGTGCCAGCAGCTTAAGACTAGCGGGGCAAGAGACCCAGTACTTC. It specifies CASSLRLAGQETQYF.

The CDR3 loop is CASSLVVRDHEQYF. Written as DNA, the CDR3 is TGTGCCAGCAGCTTAGTGGTCAGGGACCACGAGCAGTACTTC. The rearrangement joins TRBV7-8 to TRBJ2-7, with D perhaps TRBD1 or TRBD2 (5 bases each). Germline V gene sequence: CDR1 SGHVS, CDR2 FQNEAQ. V dropped 1 base and J dropped 5 bases, with 12 bases sitting between them. The CDR3 length is 14 residues.

This CDR3 reads CAIMTRDSGADTQYF. DNA of the CDR3: TGTGCCATCATGACCCGGGACAGTGGTGCAGATACGCAGTATTTT. J is TRBJ2-3 and V is TRBV10-3, with 7 bases lining up with TRBD1. CDR1 is ENHRY, CDR2 SYGVKD, per germline. V lost 7 bases, J lost 4 bases, and 11 bases stayed unmatched. The length of the CDR3 is 15 residues.

The rearrangement uses TRBV20-1 and TRBJ2-7, with 9 nucleotides matching TRBD1. In germline, CDR1 is DFQATT, CDR2 SNEGSKA (reference sequence). V gave up 0 bases and J gave up 5 bases; unmatched junction bases: 14. The length of the CDR3 is 17 residues. CDR3 DNA sequence: TGCAGTGCTAGAGAACCAAATCCGGGGACAGGGCGGCACGAGCAGTACTTC. Encoded protein: CSAREPNPGTGRHEQYF.

The chain combines TRBV9 with TRBJ2-7; D may be TRBD2 (6 bases). Germline CDR1 is SGDLS and CDR2 is YYNGEE. The CDR3 is made up of 13 amino acids. V dropped 8 bases and J dropped 7 bases, with 19 bases sitting between them. The CDR3 is CASGKAGGGEQYF. Written as DNA, the CDR3 is TGTGCCAGTGGGAAGGCCGGGGGAGGAGAGCAGTACTTC.

The rearrangement joins TRBV7-9 to TRBJ2-4, with no clear D. Trimming cost V 6 bases and J 0 bases, with 9 bases left between them. Germline values: CDR1 SEHNR, CDR2 FQNEAQ (reference sequence). The CDR3 has 14 residues. CDR3 sequence reads: CASRPKLAKNIQYF. The CDR3 DNA reads as TGTGCCAGCAGGCCAAAGCTAGCCAAAAACATTCAGTACTTC.

The V call is TRBV20-1, the J call TRBJ2-1; D perhaps matches TRBD2 (5 bases). V was trimmed by 0 bases and J by 9 bases, leaving 15 bases between them. Germline CDR1 reads DFQATT; CDR2 reads SNEGSKA (reference sequence). This CDR3 spans 14 amino acids. CDR3: CSARERLLNSEQFF. As DNA, the CDR3 is TGCAGTGCTAGAGAAAGACTACTAAACTCTGAGCAGTTCTTC.

V gene TRBV7-2 combines with J gene TRBJ2-1, with 7 nucleotides matching TRBD2. Losses at the gene ends were 6 bases for V and 2 bases for J; bases not matched to a gene: 10. CDR3 length equals 16 residues. CDR1 is SGHTA and CDR2 is FQGNSA in the germline V gene. The CDR3 spells CASRRNVRGAYNEQFF. The CDR3 DNA sequence: TGTGCCAGCAGGCGCAACGTTCGGGGGGCCTACAATGAGCAGTTCTTC. Drawing the rest from reference TRBV7-2 and TRBJ2-1, the complete variable domain is GAGVSQSPSNKVTEKGKDVELRCDPISGHTALYWYRQSLGQGLEFLIYFQGNSAPDKSGLPSDRFSAERTGGSVSTLTIQRTQQEDSAVYLCASRRNVRGAYNEQFFGPGTRLTVL.

In nucleotides, the CDR3 is TGTGCCAGCTCTACCTACGAGCAGTACTTC. Its translation is CASSTYEQYF. V usage is TRBV28 and J usage is TRBJ2-7; no reliable D call. V lost 8 bases and J 2 bases, leaving 4 bases between the germline ends. The CDR3 runs 10 residues. The germline CDR1 and CDR2 sequences are MDHEN and SYDVKM.